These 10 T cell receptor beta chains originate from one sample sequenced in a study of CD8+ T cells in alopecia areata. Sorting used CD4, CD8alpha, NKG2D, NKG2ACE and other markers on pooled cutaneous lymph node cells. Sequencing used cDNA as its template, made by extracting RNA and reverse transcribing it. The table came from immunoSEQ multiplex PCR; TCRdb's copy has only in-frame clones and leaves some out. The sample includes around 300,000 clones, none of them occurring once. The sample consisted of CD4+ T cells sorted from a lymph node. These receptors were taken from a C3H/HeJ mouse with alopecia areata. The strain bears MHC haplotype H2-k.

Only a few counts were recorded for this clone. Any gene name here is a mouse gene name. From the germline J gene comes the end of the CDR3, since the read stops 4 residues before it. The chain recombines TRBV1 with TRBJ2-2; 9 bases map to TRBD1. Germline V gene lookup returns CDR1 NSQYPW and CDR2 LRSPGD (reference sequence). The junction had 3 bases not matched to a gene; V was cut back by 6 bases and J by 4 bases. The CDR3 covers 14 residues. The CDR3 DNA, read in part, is TGCACCTGCAGAAGACAGGGGGGCACCGGG. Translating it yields CTCRRQGGTG. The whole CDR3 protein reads CTCRRQGGTGQLYF.

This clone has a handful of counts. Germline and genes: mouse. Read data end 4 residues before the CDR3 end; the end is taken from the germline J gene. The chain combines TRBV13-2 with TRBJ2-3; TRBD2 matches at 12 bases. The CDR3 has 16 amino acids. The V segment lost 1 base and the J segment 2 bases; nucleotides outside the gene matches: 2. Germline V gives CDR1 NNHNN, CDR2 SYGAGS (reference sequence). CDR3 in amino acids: CASGDRLGGPAETLYF. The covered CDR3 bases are TGTGCCAGCGGTGATAGACTGGGGGGGCCTGCAGAA.

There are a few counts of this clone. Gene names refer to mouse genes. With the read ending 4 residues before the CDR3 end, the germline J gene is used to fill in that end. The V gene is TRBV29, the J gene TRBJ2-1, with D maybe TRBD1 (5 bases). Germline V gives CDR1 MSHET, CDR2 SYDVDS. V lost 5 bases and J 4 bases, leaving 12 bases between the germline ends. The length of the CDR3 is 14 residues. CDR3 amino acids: CASSTREGYAEQFF. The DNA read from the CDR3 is TGTGCTAGCAGTACCCGGGAGGGGTATGCT.

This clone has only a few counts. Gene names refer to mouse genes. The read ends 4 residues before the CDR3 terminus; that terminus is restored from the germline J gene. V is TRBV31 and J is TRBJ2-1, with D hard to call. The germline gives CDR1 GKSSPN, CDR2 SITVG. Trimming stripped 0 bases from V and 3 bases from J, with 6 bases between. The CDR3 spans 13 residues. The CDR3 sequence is CAWSLGSYAEQFF. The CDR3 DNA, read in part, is TGTGCCTGGAGTCTGGGGTCCTATGCT.

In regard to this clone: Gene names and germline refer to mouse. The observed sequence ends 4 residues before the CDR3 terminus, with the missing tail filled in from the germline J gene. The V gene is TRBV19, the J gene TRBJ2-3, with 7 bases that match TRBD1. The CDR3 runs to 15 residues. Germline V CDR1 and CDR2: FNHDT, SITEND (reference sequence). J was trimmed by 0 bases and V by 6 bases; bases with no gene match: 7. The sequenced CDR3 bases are TGTGCCAGCAATCTCCGACAGGGTAGTGCAGAA. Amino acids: CASNLRQGSAE. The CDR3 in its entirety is CASNLRQGSAETLYF.

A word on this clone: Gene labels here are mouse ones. The CDR3 bases that were read are TGTGCCATCCTTACTGGGGGACGGGCT. Its protein is CAILTGGRA. The CDR3 in full is CAILTGGRAEQFF. This chain joins TRBV14 and TRBJ2-1, with TRBD2 matching over 8 bases. The read finishes 4 residues shy of the CDR3 end, and the germline J gene is used to complete it. Germline assignment: CDR1 SGHDT and CDR2 FRDEAV. The CDR3 has 13 amino acids.

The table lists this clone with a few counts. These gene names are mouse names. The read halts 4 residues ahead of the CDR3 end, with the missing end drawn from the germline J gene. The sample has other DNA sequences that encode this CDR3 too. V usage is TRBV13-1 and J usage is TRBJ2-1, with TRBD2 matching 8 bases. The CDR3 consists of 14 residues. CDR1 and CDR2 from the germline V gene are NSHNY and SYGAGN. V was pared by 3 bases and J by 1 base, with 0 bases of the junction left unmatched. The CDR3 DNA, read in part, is TGTGCCAGCAGTGTGGGGGGGAACTATGCT. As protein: CASSVGGNYA. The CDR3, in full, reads CASSVGGNYAEQFF.

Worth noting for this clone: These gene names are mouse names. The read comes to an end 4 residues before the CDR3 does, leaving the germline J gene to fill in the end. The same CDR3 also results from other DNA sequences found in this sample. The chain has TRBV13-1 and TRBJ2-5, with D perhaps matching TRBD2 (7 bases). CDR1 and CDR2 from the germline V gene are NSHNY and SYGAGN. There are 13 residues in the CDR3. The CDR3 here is CASSDGGADTQYF. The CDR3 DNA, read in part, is TGTGCCAGCAGTGATGGGGGGGCGGAC.

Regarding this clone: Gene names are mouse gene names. The covered CDR3 bases are TGTGCCAGCAACGGACAGGGGGACTCC. Translation: CASNGQGDS. The full-length CDR3 reads as CASNGQGDSDYTF. This rearrangement joins TRBV13-3 to TRBJ1-2; 10 bases fit TRBD1. The read ends 4 residues before the CDR3 terminus; that terminus is restored from the germline J gene. The CDR3 covers 13 residues. V was clipped by 6 bases and J by 3 bases; unmatched bases: 2. CDR1 is NNHDY and CDR2 is SYVADS in the germline V gene.

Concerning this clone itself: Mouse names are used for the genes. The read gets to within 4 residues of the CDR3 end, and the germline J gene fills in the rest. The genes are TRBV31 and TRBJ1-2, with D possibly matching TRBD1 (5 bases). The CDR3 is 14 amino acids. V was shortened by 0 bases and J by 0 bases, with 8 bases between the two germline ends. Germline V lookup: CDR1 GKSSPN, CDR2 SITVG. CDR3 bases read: TGTGCCTGGAGTCTACCAGGGTCAAACTCC. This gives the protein CAWSLPGSNS. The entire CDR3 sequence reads CAWSLPGSNSDYTF.